The rows below give T cell receptor beta chains drawn from one sample of a study of control samples from healthy donors and cancer patients. TCRdb's copy holds only in-frame clones and misses some; the assay was immunoSEQ multiplex PCR. The sample has 130,000 or so clones, about 90% seen once. The source material was blood. All receptors derive from a man aged 18 to 30 in good health. Both conserved end residues are trimmed from each CDR3. Rows may omit the clone size; those that give it use once, few, many or a size class.

j_call clone_size cdr3_length v_call cdr3_aa
TRBJ2-7 - 13 TRBV5-4 ASSPAPGAVYEQY
TRBJ1-3 once 13 TRBV30 AWSADGGSGNTIY
TRBJ1-1 - 12 TRBV5-1 ASSLQLGDAQAF
TRBJ1-5 - 13 TRBV6-6 ASSYSPAVYQPQH
TRBJ2-7 - 12 TRBV9 ASSVGTGVYEQY
TRBJ1-1 - 13 TRBV27 ASSLSSGGNTEAF
TRBJ1-4 - 8 TRBV2 ASSVGRLF
TRBJ2-3 - 15 TRBV9 ASSAHWTSGVSDTQY
TRBJ1-1 - 11 TRBV19 ASSIILNTEAF
TRBJ1-6 - 14 TRBV13 ASRRKVGAGNSPLH
TRBJ2-3 - 13 TRBV6-4 ASSDYGASTDTQY
TRBJ2-2 - 14 TRBV9 ASSGLDSPNTGELF
TRBJ2-5 - 14 TRBV25-1 ASSEWVSGAQETQY
TRBJ1-5 - 14 TRBV4-3 ASSPWTGGSNQPQH
TRBJ2-5 - 13 TRBV6-5 ASSSTRQFQETQY
TRBJ1-1 once 9 TRBV30 AWSVETEAF
TRBJ2-3 - 15 TRBV7-7 ASSPIAGGPNTDTQY
TRBJ2-7 once 12 TRBV7-2 ASQPPTSDHEQY
TRBJ2-3 - 13 TRBV5-1 ASSLGQTSTDTQY
TRBJ1-1 - 10 TRBV12-3/TRBV12-4 ASSFDQTEAF
TRBJ1-1 - 6 TRBV7-9 ASSLPF
TRBJ2-5 - 14 TRBV4-2 ASSHGQGGRAETQY
TRBJ1-4 few 14 TRBV7-2 ASSLGWTLGDEKLF
TRBJ2-2 - 11 TRBV6-5 ASSWTGTGELF
TRBJ2-2 - 14 TRBV3-1/TRBV3-2 ASSQETPANTGELF
TRBJ2-2 few 14 TRBV3-1/TRBV3-2 ASSHVTSGFTGELF
TRBJ2-5 - 13 TRBV6-5 ASRTLAGGQETQY
TRBJ2-1 - 15 TRBV5-1 ASSPARAPSSYNEQF
TRBJ1-2 - 9 TRBV12-3/TRBV12-4 ASSPSYGYT
TRBJ2-7 - 13 TRBV5-4 ASSVRDLSSYEQY
TRBJ2-5 - 12 TRBV9 ASSVLWHGETQY
TRBJ2-7 - 11 TRBV6-6 ASTGGLPYEQY
TRBJ2-7 - 13 TRBV18 ASSPSGGLSYEQY
TRBJ2-2 - 16 TRBV24-1 ATSDLRAGGAKTGELF
TRBJ2-3 - 14 TRBV15 ATSRDRAGVTDTQY
TRBJ1-2 - 13 TRBV11-2 ASSSGTGAFYGYT
TRBJ1-6 - 12 TRBV28 ASSRTATNSPLH
TRBJ2-1 - 11 TRBV4-3 ASSQDLTNLQF
TRBJ2-5 - 13 TRBV28 ASTSGQASRETQY
TRBJ2-2 once 12 TRBV6-5 ASKSGLDTGELF
TRBJ1-2 - 13 TRBV19 ASSTRTGINYGYT
TRBJ1-6 - 11 TRBV4-3 ASSQGQGSPLH
TRBJ1-3 - 12 TRBV27 ASSSNRAGNTIY
TRBJ2-5 once 11 TRBV6-5 ASSSGYLGAQY
TRBJ2-7 - 12 TRBV4-3 ASSQDLNEYEQY
TRBJ2-3 - 13 TRBV15 ATSRGAGGTDTQY
TRBJ1-5 - 15 TRBV5-5 ASSLVRVSREDQPQH
TRBJ1-6 - 11 TRBV25-1 ASQGQGNSPLH